The clone carrying this T cell receptor (beta chain) showed up just a few times. Its matching antigen is unknown. This sample is part of a study of beta chain features in type 1 diabetes. Study-level findings and limits: Researchers cautioned that cDNA sequencing could over-represent cells with high TCR expression. Patients showed naive, central memory and Treg TCRB repertoires that appeared more similar than those of healthy donors.

All of the isolated RNA was reverse transcribed, so expressed TCRB transcripts were sequenced. The assay was immunoSEQ multiplex PCR, and TCRdb's table has in-frame clones only and misses some. The sample shows hundreds of thousands of clones, roughly 30% of them seen only once. Germline trimming cut 8 bases from V and 1 base from J; bases unmatched to any gene: 6. This CDR3 comprises 13 residues. Germline V gene sequence: CDR1 GTSNPN, CDR2 SVGIG (reference sequence). Each sorted fraction was over 95% pure. The sample comprised naive CD4+ T cells from blood. The receptor was derived from a man between 18 and 35 years old in good health. The chain couples TRBV30 to TRBJ1-1; 8 bases line up with TRBD1. The CDR3 spells CAKDRAGNTEAFF. In DNA form, the CDR3 reads TGTGCCAAGGACAGGGCCGGGAACACTGAAGCTTTCTTT.